The rows below give T cell receptor beta chains drawn from one sample of a study of cytomegalovirus exposure and HLA in healthy donors. TCRdb's copy holds only in-frame clones and misses some; the assay was immunoSEQ multiplex PCR. The sample records approximately 59,000 clones, 80% to 95% being singletons. The sequenced sample consisted of PBMCs. Receptor source: a man between 18 and 35 years old in good health and CMV-seropositive. Each CDR3 is given with its conserved first and last residue. The D gene is left open where the match is weak. The size field is filled for only some rows; it gives once, few, many or a size class.

V gene: TRBV10-2
J gene: TRBJ1-5
clone size: -
D gene: -
CDR3 DNA: TGCGCCAGCAGTGCAATACAGGGAGGGCAGCCCCAGCATTTT
CDR3 protein: CASSAIQGGQPQHF

V gene: TRBV28
J gene: TRBJ1-5
clone size: once
D gene: TRBD1
CDR3 DNA: TGTGCCAGCAGTTTGGACAGGGTAAAGCAGCCCCAGCATTTT
CDR3 protein: CASSLDRVKQPQHF

V gene: TRBV28
J gene: TRBJ1-4
clone size: -
D gene: -
CDR3 DNA: TGTGCCAGCAGTTTAGGACAGTATGCAACTAATGAAAAACTGTTTTTT
CDR3 protein: CASSLGQYATNEKLFF

V gene: TRBV2
J gene: TRBJ2-7
clone size: -
D gene: TRBD1
CDR3 DNA: TGTGCCAGCAGTGGAGGGGGCCGAACCTACGAGCAGTACTTC
CDR3 protein: CASSGGGRTYEQYF

V gene: TRBV18
J gene: TRBJ1-1
clone size: -
D gene: -
CDR3 DNA: TGTGCCAGCTCACTAAACGCCCAGGGCACTGAAGCTTTCTTT
CDR3 protein: CASSLNAQGTEAFF

V gene: TRBV14
J gene: TRBJ1-3
clone size: once
D gene: TRBD1
CDR3 DNA: TGTGCCAGCAGCCAAAGGACAGGGACTGGAAACACCATATATTTT
CDR3 protein: CASSQRTGTGNTIYF

V gene: TRBV15
J gene: TRBJ2-7
clone size: -
D gene: TRBD2
CDR3 DNA: TGTGCCACCAGCAGAGACCGGGCTAGCGGGAGCTACGAGCAGTACTTC
CDR3 protein: CATSRDRASGSYEQYF

V gene: TRBV7-9
J gene: TRBJ1-1
clone size: -
D gene: -
CDR3 DNA: TGTGCCAGCAGCTCCGGGGACATCTTGAACACTGAAGCTTTCTTT
CDR3 protein: CASSSGDILNTEAFF

V gene: TRBV6-6
J gene: TRBJ2-5
clone size: once
D gene: TRBD1
CDR3 DNA: TGTGCCAGCAGCCCCGCTCGGGACAGACAAGAGACCCAGTACTTC
CDR3 protein: CASSPARDRQETQYF

V gene: TRBV19
J gene: TRBJ1-1
clone size: -
D gene: TRBD1
CDR3 DNA: TGTGCCAGTAGTAGGGCAGGGGGAATGAACACTGAAGCTTTCTTT
CDR3 protein: CASSRAGGMNTEAFF

V gene: TRBV4-1
J gene: TRBJ1-5
clone size: few
D gene: -
CDR3 DNA: TGCGCCAGCAGCCAAGACAGGCAATGGCCCCAGCATTTT
CDR3 protein: CASSQDRQWPQHF

V gene: TRBV7-3
J gene: TRBJ2-1
clone size: -
D gene: TRBD2
CDR3 DNA: TGTGCCAGCAGCCCCATGACTAGCGGGGCCTACAATGAGCAGTTCTTC
CDR3 protein: CASSPMTSGAYNEQFF

V gene: TRBV29-1
J gene: TRBJ1-3
clone size: -
D gene: TRBD1
CDR3 DNA: TGCAGCGTAGGGGACAGCTCTGGAAACACCATATATTTT
CDR3 protein: CSVGDSSGNTIYF

V gene: TRBV27
J gene: TRBJ2-7
clone size: -
D gene: TRBD2
CDR3 DNA: TGTGCCAGCAGCCCTTATGGGGAGGGTTACGAGCAGTACTTC
CDR3 protein: CASSPYGEGYEQYF

V gene: TRBV28
J gene: TRBJ2-7
clone size: -
D gene: -
CDR3 DNA: TGTGCCAGCAGTTTATTGGCCCAGGGCTCCTACGAGCAGTACTTC
CDR3 protein: CASSLLAQGSYEQYF

V gene: TRBV5-4
J gene: TRBJ2-1
clone size: -
D gene: TRBD2
CDR3 DNA: TGTGCCAGCAGCCCCGCGTTAGCGGGAGTTCGAAATGAGCAGTTCTTC
CDR3 protein: CASSPALAGVRNEQFF

V gene: TRBV1
J gene: TRBJ2-4
clone size: -
D gene: -
CDR3 DNA: TGCACCAGCAGCCAAGATCGGAGGGAGGTTAGCCAAGGGCATTGTGTGACCAAAAACATTCAGTACTTC
CDR3 protein: CTSSQDRREVSQGHCVTKNIQYF

V gene: TRBV7-3
J gene: TRBJ2-5
clone size: -
D gene: TRBD2
CDR3 DNA: TGTGCCAGCACGGACCCAGCGGGAGGGGGAGAGACCCAGTACTTC
CDR3 protein: CASTDPAGGGETQYF

V gene: TRBV27
J gene: TRBJ2-7
clone size: -
D gene: -
CDR3 DNA: TGTGCCAGCAGCGAACTTGACAGCAGCTACGAGCAGTACTTC
CDR3 protein: CASSELDSSYEQYF

V gene: TRBV29-1
J gene: TRBJ1-1
clone size: -
D gene: -
CDR3 DNA: TGCAGCGTTGTCGGAGGATGGATGAACACTGAAGCTTTCTTT
CDR3 protein: CSVVGGWMNTEAFF